Shown below are 21 T cell receptor beta chains from a single sample sequenced in a study of blood T cell repertoires in COVID-19. TCRdb keeps only in-frame clones here, not all; method: immunoSEQ multiplex PCR. The table has about 95,000 clones, over 75% seen once; the top ten hold 20% to 25%. Sequenced: peripheral blood. The source is an elderly man with active or convalescent COVID-19.

This clone is deemed medium-sized. CDR3 amino acids: CAISEEGGAMDGYTF. The DNA for the CDR3 is TGTGCCATCAGTGAGGAGGGGGGGGCGATGGATGGCTACACCTTC. The V and J genes are TRBV10-3 and TRBJ1-2, with D perhaps matching TRBD1 (6 bases). V gave up 2 bases and J gave up 6 bases, with 16 bases separating them. The CDR3 runs to 15 residues. Germline CDR1 ENHRY, CDR2 SYGVKD.

The V call is TRBV7-9, the J call TRBJ1-2, with 7 bases that match TRBD1. The V gene's germline CDR1 is SEHNR and CDR2 FQNEAQ (reference sequence). The V and J ends lost 5 bases and 2 bases, in that order; junction bases with no gene match: 2. The CDR3 runs to 13 residues. CDR3 residues: CASSQQGNYGYTF. For the CDR3, the DNA is TGTGCCAGCAGCCAACAGGGGAACTATGGCTACACCTTC.

This chain joins TRBV25-1 and TRBJ1-5; possibly TRBD1 for D (5 bases). The V gene's germline CDR1 is MGHDK and CDR2 SYGVNS. The CDR3 runs to 17 residues. V gave up 1 base and J gave up 7 bases, with 20 bases separating them. CDR3 amino acids: CASSEFEVHRSSQPQHF. The DNA of the CDR3 is TGTGCCAGCAGTGAATTTGAGGTCCACAGGTCGTCCCAGCCCCAGCATTTT.

V and J are TRBV3-1 (or the pseudogene TRBV3-2) and TRBJ1-2; maybe TRBD1 (5 bases). With 0 bases removed from V and 0 bases from J, the gap between germline ends came to 11 bases. CDR3 length equals 16 residues. Germline V gene data show CDR1 as LGHDT and CDR2 as YNNKEL (reference sequence). The CDR3 here is CASSQDPAGTNYGYTF. The CDR3, as DNA: TGTGCCAGCAGCCAAGATCCGGCAGGGACTAACTATGGCTACACCTTC.

V and J are TRBV3-1 (or the pseudogene TRBV3-2) and TRBJ2-5, with 8 bases identical to TRBD2. V lost 4 bases, J lost 6 bases, and 13 bases stayed unmatched. CDR3 length: 16 amino acids. The V gene's germline CDR1 is LGHDT and CDR2 YNNKEL (reference sequence). The CDR3 loop is CASSPPLSGTSKTQYF. The CDR3 DNA sequence: TGTGCCAGCAGCCCCCCCCTTTCCGGGACTAGTAAGACCCAGTACTTC.

The V gene is TRBV18, the J gene TRBJ2-7, with D perhaps matching TRBD2 (7 bases). Trimming shortened V by 6 bases and J by 1 base, and 25 bases separated the two germline ends. This CDR3 contains 18 residues. Germline V gives CDR1 KGHSH, CDR2 LQKENI. The CDR3 sequence: CASSMTGGGANPSYEQYF. The DNA of the CDR3 is TGTGCCAGCTCCATGACGGGTGGGGGGGCGAACCCGTCCTACGAGCAGTACTTC.

The chain has TRBV5-1 and TRBJ2-5, with TRBD1 identical over 9 bases. There are 14 residues in the CDR3. CDR1 is SGHRS, CDR2 YFSETQ, per germline. The J segment lost 4 bases and the V segment lost 4 bases, leaving 5 bases of the junction unmatched. The CDR3, as DNA: TGCGCCAGCAGCCTGGGACAGGGAAGAGAGACCCAGTACTTC. It yields the protein CASSLGQGRETQYF. Full variable domain (remainder filled in from reference TRBV5-1 and TRBJ2-5): KAGVTQTPRYLIKTRGQQVTLSCSPISGHRSVSWYQQTPGQGLQFLFEYFSETQRNKGNFPGRFSGRQFSNSRSEMNVSTLELGDSALYLCASSLGQGRETQYFGPGTRLLVL.

The CDR3 DNA reads as TGTGCCAGCAGTTATAGCGGGGCTAGCACAGATACGCAGTATTTT. It yields the protein CASSYSGASTDTQYF. This chain links TRBV6-2 or TRBV6-3 with TRBJ2-3; 8 nucleotides match TRBD2. CDR3 size: 15 residues. Germline trimming cut 3 bases from V and 0 bases from J; bases unmatched to any gene: 2. CDR1 and CDR2 from the germline V gene are MNHEY and SVGEGT.

This clone has a single count. This chain joins TRBV7-9 and TRBJ2-2; 9 bases line up with TRBD1. From germline, CDR1 is SEHNR and CDR2 FQNEAQ (reference sequence). The CDR3 extends over 15 amino acids. Trimming cost V 5 bases and J 3 bases; bases outside gene matches: 4. The CDR3 sequence: CASSPGTGHTGELFF. CDR3 DNA sequence: TGTGCCAGCAGCCCCGGGACAGGGCACACCGGGGAGCTGTTTTTT.

The table lists this clone with a few counts. V and J are TRBV19 and TRBJ1-4; 7 nucleotides align to TRBD1. Germline values: CDR1 LNHDA, CDR2 SQIVND (reference sequence). The junction had 6 bases not matched to a gene; V was cut back by 6 bases and J by 5 bases. CDR3 length equals 14 residues. The CDR3 nucleotides read TGTGCCAGTAGCCTCGGGACAGCGAATGAAAAACTGTTTTTT. The encoded protein is CASSLGTANEKLFF.

This chain uses TRBV28 with TRBJ2-5; possible D gene TRBD2, 7 bases. Trimming left V 4 bases short and J 3 bases short, with 21 bases between. The CDR3 is made up of 17 amino acids. CDR1 and CDR2 (germline): MDHEN, SYDVKM. CDR3 in amino acids: CASSSPGGRGRKETQYF. CDR3 coding DNA: TGTGCCAGCAGTTCCCCCGGGGGGCGAGGCAGAAAAGAGACCCAGTACTTC.

The V and J genes are TRBV5-1 and TRBJ2-5; D gene ambiguous. The V end was cut by 0 bases, the J end by 5 bases, with 14 bases between. CDR1 is SGHRS and CDR2 is YFSETQ in the germline V gene. CDR3 length: 15 residues. The CDR3 region is CASSLASGRRETQYF. The CDR3 bases are TGCGCCAGCAGCTTGGCCTCAGGCCGCCGGGAGACCCAGTACTTC.

This CDR3 reads CASSRQGTGVFDEQYF. In DNA, the CDR3 is TGCGCCAGCAGCCGACAGGGGACAGGGGTTTTTGACGAGCAGTACTTC. This chain joins TRBV5-1 and TRBJ2-7, with 10 bases that match TRBD1. Losses at the gene ends were 4 bases for V and 5 bases for J; bases not matched to a gene: 12. CDR3 length equals 16 residues. CDR1 is SGHRS, CDR2 YFSETQ, per germline. Full variable domain (remainder filled in from reference TRBV5-1 and TRBJ2-7): KAGVTQTPRYLIKTRGQQVTLSCSPISGHRSVSWYQQTPGQGLQFLFEYFSETQRNKGNFPGRFSGRQFSNSRSEMNVSTLELGDSALYLCASSRQGTGVFDEQYFGPGTRLTVT.

J is TRBJ2-4 and V is TRBV23-1; 10 bases are shared with TRBD1. TRBV23-1 is an ORF; its function is uncertain. CDR3 length equals 16 residues. V lost 0 bases and J lost 8; bases outside the gene matches: 7. The CDR3 here is CASSQSRTGGGYIQYF. CDR3 sequence (DNA): TGCGCCAGCAGTCAATCGAGGACAGGGGGTGGGTACATTCAGTACTTC.

The gene calls are TRBV2 and TRBJ1-1, with 7 bases lining up with TRBD1. The CDR3 is 13 residues long. Germline loops: CDR1 SNHLY, CDR2 FYNNEI. V trimming: 5 bases; J trimming: 8 bases; junction bases outside the gene matches: 8. The CDR3 loop is CASSRTGTAEAFF. The CDR3, as DNA: TGTGCCAGCAGTAGGACCGGGACAGCAGAAGCTTTCTTT.

The chain links TRBV29-1 to TRBJ1-4, with a tentative D call TRBD1 (6 bases). Germline CDR1 and CDR2: SQVTM and ANQGSEA. Trimming took off 7 bases at V and 5 bases at J, with 8 bases between the two ends. The CDR3 totals 11 residues. CDR3 sequence: CSARGNEKLFF. The CDR3 region has the DNA TGCAGCGCAAGGGGGAATGAAAAACTGTTTTTT.

The chain couples TRBV19 to TRBJ1-2, with TRBD1 as a possible D gene (6 bases). Trimming removed 7 bases at V and 1 base at J, with 16 bases between. The CDR3 covers 15 residues. The germline V gene has CDR1 LNHDA and CDR2 SQIVND (reference sequence). CDR3 residues: CASTSGGRLNYGYTF. In DNA, the CDR3 is TGTGCCAGTACCTCGGGGGGCAGGCTTAACTATGGCTACACCTTC. Combining the CDR3 with reference TRBV19 and TRBJ1-2 gives the whole variable domain DGGITQSPKYLFRKEGQNVTLSCEQNLNHDAMYWYRQDPGQGLRLIYYSQIVNDFQKGDIAEGYSVSREKKESFPLTVTSAQKNPTAFYLCASTSGGRLNYGYTFGSGTRLTVV.

The V gene is TRBV19, the J gene TRBJ1-2; 11 bases match TRBD1. The CDR3 runs to 16 residues. Germline V lookup: CDR1 LNHDA, CDR2 SQIVND (reference sequence). Trimming removed 5 bases from V and 8 bases from J; junction bases left unmatched: 13. The DNA of the CDR3 is TGTGCCAGTAGTGACCCCCCGGACAGGGGGCAGCAAGGCTACACCTTC. It yields the protein CASSDPPDRGQQGYTF.

This chain joins TRBV10-3 and TRBJ2-3, with D possibly matching TRBD2 (6 bases). V shed 8 bases and J shed 9 bases, with 18 bases lying between them. The CDR3 is 13 residues long. The germline V gene encodes CDR1 ENHRY and CDR2 SYGVKD. DNA of the CDR3: TGTGCCATCCACGCGTCATGGGAGGACACGCAGTATTTT. Amino acid sequence: CAIHASWEDTQYF.

A single count supports this clone. The chain employs TRBV7-2 and TRBJ2-1, with no clear D. The germline V gene encodes CDR1 SGHTA and CDR2 FQGNSA. This CDR3 region has 14 residues. Trimming pared 2 bases from V and 5 bases from J, leaving 10 bases between. The CDR3 is CASSLSLPDNEQFF. For the CDR3, the DNA is TGTGCCAGCAGCTTAAGCCTACCGGACAATGAGCAGTTCTTC.

The genes are TRBV5-4 and TRBJ2-7; 8 positions match TRBD2. The CDR3 has 14 residues. V was pared by 4 bases and J by 11 bases, with 14 bases of the junction left unmatched. Germline V CDR1 and CDR2: SGHNT, YYREEE (reference sequence). The CDR3 protein is CASSAISGGVREYF. The CDR3 region has the DNA TGTGCCAGCAGCGCCATCTCCGGGGGGGTTCGGGAGTACTTC.